The 6 T cell receptor beta chains listed next were all sequenced from one sample in a study of radiotherapy plus CTLA-4 blockade in lung cancer. Measured with immunoSEQ multiplex PCR; TCRdb has only the in-frame clones, and not every one. The sample consists of about 120,000 clones, more than 65% of them appearing once. The sequences come from peripheral blood, collected from a patient treated with radiotherapy plus ipilimumab. The receptors were sampled from a human donor with non-small cell lung cancer who had a partial response to radiotherapy plus ipilimumab.

The V call is TRBV28, the J call TRBJ2-5; 12 nucleotides agree with TRBD1. Germline values: CDR1 MDHEN, CDR2 SYDVKM. CDR3 length: 14 amino acids. Trimming took 6 bases from V and 5 from J; bases not matched to a gene: 4. The CDR3 nucleotides read TGTGCCAGCAGGGGACAGGGGGCGATGGAGACCCAGTACTTC. Translating it yields CASRGQGAMETQYF.

This chain links TRBV6-1 with TRBJ2-7; D might be TRBD1 (5 bases). V was clipped by 2 bases and J by 0 bases, with 11 bases between them. The CDR3 is 15 residues long. CDR1 and CDR2 from the germline V gene are MNHNS and SASEGT. CDR3 sequence (DNA): TGTGCCAGCAGTGAACGGGTGGACACCTCCTACGAGCAGTACTTC. Translated: CASSERVDTSYEQYF.

This chain links TRBV5-5 with TRBJ1-5; a weak D match, TRBD1 (5 bases). V was clipped by 4 bases and J by 5 bases, with 10 bases between them. The CDR3 totals 13 residues. Germline V gene lookup returns CDR1 SGHKS and CDR2 YYEKEE (reference sequence). The CDR3 here is CASSGLGDQPQHF. DNA for the CDR3: TGTGCCAGCAGCGGGTTAGGGGATCAGCCCCAGCATTTT.

This sequence joins TRBV4-1 and TRBJ1-3, with TRBD1 matching over 10 bases. In germline, CDR1 is MGHRA, CDR2 YSYEKL. V shed 8 bases and J 8 bases; nucleotides not matched to a gene: 9. The CDR3 spans 14 residues. The CDR3 region has the DNA TGCGCCAGCGCGTTACAGGACAGGGGGGACACCATATATTTT. Translation: CASALQDRGDTIYF.

As regards this clone: Other DNA sequences in the same sample also yield this CDR3. This chain joins TRBV11-1 and TRBJ1-4; a possible D gene is TRBD1 (5 bases). Germline CDR1 is SGHAT and CDR2 is FQDESV (reference sequence). V gave up 6 bases and J gave up 6 bases, with 14 bases separating them. The CDR3 consists of 14 residues. This chain's CDR3 is CASSVQVADEKLFF. CDR3 DNA: TGTGCCAGCAGTGTACAGGTGGCGGATGAAAAACTGTTTTTT.

The V call is TRBV2, the J call TRBJ1-2; 8 bases line up with TRBD1. J gave up 7 bases and V 6 bases, and 7 bases lay outside the gene matches. The CDR3 contains 13 residues. Germline V gene data show CDR1 as SNHLY and CDR2 as FYNNEI. DNA of the CDR3: TGTGCCAGCAGACTTCAGGGGGCGGGTGGCTACACCTTC. This encodes CASRLQGAGGYTF.